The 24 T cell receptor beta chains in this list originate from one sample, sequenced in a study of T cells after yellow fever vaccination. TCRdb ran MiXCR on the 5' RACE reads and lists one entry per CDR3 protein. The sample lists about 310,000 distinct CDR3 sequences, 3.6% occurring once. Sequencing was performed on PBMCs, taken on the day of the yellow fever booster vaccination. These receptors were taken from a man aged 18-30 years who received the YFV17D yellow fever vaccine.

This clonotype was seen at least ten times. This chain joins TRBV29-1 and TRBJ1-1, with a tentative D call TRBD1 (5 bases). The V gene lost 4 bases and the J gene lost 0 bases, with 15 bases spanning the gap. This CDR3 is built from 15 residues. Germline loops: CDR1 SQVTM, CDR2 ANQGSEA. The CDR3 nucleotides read TGCAGCGTTGGGGCAGGGTGGGGGATGAACACTGAAGCTTTCTTT. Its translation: CSVGAGWGMNTEAFF.

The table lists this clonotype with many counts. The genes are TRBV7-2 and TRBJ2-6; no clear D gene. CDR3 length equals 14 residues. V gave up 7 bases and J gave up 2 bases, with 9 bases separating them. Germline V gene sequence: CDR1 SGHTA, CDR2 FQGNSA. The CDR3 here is CASTEHAGANVLTF. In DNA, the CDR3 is TGTGCCAGCACCGAGCATGCTGGGGCCAACGTCCTGACTTTC. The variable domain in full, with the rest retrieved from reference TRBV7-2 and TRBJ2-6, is GAGVSQSPSNKVTEKGKDVELRCDPISGHTALYWYRQSLGQGLEFLIYFQGNSAPDKSGLPSDRFSAERTGGSVSTLTIQRTQQEDSAVYLCASTEHAGANVLTFGAGSRLTVL.

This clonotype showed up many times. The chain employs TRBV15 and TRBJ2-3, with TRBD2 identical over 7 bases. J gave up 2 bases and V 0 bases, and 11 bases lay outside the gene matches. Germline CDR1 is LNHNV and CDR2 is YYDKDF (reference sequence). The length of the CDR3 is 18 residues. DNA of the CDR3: TGTGCCACCAGCAGAGATGGGTGGGAGGGGCGGAACACAGATACGCAGTATTTT. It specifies CATSRDGWEGRNTDTQYF. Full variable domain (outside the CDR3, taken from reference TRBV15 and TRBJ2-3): DAMVIQNPRYQVTQFGKPVTLSCSQTLNHNVMYWYQQKSSQAPKLLFHYYDKDFNNEADTPDNFQSRRPNTSFCFLDIRSPGLGDTAMYLCATSRDGWEGRNTDTQYFGPGTRLTVL.

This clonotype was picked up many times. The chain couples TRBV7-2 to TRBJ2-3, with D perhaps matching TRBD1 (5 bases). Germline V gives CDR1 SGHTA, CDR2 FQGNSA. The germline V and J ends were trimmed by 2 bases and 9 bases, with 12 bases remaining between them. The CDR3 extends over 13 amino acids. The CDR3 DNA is TGTGCCAGCAGCTTAAGGGGTACGCGGACGCAGTATTTT. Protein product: CASSLRGTRTQYF. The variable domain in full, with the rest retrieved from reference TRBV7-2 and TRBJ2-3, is GAGVSQSPSNKVTEKGKDVELRCDPISGHTALYWYRQSLGQGLEFLIYFQGNSAPDKSGLPSDRFSAERTGGSVSTLTIQRTQQEDSAVYLCASSLRGTRTQYFGPGTRLTVL.

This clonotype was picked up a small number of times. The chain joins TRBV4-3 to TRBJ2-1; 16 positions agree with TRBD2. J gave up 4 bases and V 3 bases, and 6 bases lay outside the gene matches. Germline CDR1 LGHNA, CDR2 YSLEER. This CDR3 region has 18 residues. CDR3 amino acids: CASSQGTSGGAGYNEQFF. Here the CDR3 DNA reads TGCGCCAGCAGCCAGGGGACTAGCGGGGGGGCCGGGTACAATGAGCAGTTCTTC.

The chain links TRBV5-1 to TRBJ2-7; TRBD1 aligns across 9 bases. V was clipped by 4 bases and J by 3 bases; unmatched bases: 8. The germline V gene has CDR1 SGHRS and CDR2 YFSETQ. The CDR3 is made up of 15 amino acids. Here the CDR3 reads CASSHSGTGIYEQYF. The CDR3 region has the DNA TGCGCCAGCAGCCACTCCGGGACAGGGATCTACGAGCAGTACTTC.

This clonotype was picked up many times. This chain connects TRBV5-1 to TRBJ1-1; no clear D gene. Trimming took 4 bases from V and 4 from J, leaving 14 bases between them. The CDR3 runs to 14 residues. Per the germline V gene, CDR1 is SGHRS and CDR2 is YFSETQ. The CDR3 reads CASSDGPATTEAFF. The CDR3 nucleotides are TGCGCCAGCAGCGACGGGCCAGCTACCACTGAAGCTTTCTTT.

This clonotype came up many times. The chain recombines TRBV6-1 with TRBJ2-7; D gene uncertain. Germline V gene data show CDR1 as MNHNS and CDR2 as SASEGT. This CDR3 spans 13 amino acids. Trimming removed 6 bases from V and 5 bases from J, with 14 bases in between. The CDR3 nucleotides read TGTGCCAGCAGAATTACCTCCTTGGACGAGCAGTACTTC. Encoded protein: CASRITSLDEQYF.

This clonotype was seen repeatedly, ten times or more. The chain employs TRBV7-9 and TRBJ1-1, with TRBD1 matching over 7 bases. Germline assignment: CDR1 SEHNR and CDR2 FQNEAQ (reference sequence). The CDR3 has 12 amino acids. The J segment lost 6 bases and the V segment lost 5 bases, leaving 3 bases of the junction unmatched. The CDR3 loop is CASSAGTAEAFF. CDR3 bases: TGTGCCAGCAGCGCCGGGACAGCTGAAGCTTTCTTT.

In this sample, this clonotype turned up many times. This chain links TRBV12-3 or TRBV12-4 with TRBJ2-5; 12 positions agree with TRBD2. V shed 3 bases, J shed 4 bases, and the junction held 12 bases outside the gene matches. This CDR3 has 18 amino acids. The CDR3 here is CASSFHPFASGGAETQYF. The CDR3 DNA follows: TGTGCCAGCAGTTTCCACCCATTCGCTAGCGGGGGGGCAGAGACCCAGTACTTC.

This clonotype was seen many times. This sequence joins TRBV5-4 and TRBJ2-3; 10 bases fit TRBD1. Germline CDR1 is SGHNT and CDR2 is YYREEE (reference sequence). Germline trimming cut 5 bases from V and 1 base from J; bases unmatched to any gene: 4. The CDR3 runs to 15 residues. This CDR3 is CASRSGTGGTDTQYF. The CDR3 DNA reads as TGTGCCAGCAGGTCCGGGACAGGGGGCACAGATACGCAGTATTTT. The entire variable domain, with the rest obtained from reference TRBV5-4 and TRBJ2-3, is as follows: ETGVTQSPTHLIKTRGQQVTLRCSSQSGHNTVSWYQQALGQGPQFIFQYYREEENGRGNFPPRFSGLQFPNYSSELNVNALELDDSALYLCASRSGTGGTDTQYFGPGTRLTVL.

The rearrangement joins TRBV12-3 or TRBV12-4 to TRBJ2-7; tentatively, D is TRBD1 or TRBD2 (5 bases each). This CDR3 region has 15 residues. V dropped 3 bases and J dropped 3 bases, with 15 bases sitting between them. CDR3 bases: TGTGCCAGCAGTTTCGGGGAGAACAGGAACTACGAGCAGTACTTC. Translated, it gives CASSFGENRNYEQYF.

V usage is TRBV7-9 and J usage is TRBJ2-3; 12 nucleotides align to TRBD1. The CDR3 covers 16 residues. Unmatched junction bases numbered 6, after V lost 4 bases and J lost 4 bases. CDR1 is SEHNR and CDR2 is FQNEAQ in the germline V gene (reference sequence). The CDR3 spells CASSSSGTGGADTQYF. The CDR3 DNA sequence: TGTGCCAGCAGCTCATCCGGGACAGGGGGCGCAGATACGCAGTATTTT.

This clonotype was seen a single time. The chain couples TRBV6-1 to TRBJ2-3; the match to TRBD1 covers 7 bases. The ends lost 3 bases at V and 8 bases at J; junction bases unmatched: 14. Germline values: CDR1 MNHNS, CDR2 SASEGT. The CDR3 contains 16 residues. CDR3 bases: TGTGCCAGCAGTGACCCCCGGGACAGTGGTCCGGTTACGCAGTATTTT. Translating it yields CASSDPRDSGPVTQYF.

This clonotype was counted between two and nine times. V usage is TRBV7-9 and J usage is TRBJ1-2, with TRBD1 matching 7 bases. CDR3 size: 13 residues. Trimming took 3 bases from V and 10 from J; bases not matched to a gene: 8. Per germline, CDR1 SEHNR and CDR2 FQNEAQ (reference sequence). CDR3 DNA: TGTGCCAGCAGCTTGAGGGGTAGGGGGCCCTACACCTTC. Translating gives CASSLRGRGPYTF.

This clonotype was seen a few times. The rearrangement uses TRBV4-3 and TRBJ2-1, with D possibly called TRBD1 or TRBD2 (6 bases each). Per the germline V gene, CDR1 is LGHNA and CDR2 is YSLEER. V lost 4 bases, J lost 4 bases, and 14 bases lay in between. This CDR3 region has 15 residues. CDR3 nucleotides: TGCGCCAGCAGCCCTATAGGGGGGCGTTACAATGAGCAGTTCTTC. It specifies CASSPIGGRYNEQFF.

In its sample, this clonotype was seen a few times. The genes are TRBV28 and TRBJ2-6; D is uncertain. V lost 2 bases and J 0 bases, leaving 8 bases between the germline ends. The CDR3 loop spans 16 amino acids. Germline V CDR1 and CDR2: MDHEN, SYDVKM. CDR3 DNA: TGTGCCAGCAGTTTAAGTCGGAACTCTGGGGCCAACGTCCTGACTTTC. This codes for CASSLSRNSGANVLTF.

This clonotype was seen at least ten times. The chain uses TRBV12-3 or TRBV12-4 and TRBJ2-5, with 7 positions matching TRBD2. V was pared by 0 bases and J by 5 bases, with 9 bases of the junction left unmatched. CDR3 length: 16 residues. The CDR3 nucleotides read TGTGCCAGCAGTTTAGCTAGCGGGCGGGCAGGGGAGACCCAGTACTTC. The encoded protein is CASSLASGRAGETQYF.

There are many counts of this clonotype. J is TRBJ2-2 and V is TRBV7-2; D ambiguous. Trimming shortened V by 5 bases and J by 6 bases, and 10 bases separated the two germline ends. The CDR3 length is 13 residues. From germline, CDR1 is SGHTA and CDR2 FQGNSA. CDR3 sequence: CASSQIVSGELFF. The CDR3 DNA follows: TGTGCCAGCAGCCAAATAGTATCCGGGGAGCTGTTTTTT.

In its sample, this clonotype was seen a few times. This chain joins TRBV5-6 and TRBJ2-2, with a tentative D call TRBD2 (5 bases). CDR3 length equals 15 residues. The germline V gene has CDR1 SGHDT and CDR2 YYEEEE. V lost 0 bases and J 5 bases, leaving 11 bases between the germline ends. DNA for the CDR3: TGTGCCAGCAGCTTGGTTACGGGATGGACCGGGGAGCTGTTTTTT. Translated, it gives CASSLVTGWTGELFF.

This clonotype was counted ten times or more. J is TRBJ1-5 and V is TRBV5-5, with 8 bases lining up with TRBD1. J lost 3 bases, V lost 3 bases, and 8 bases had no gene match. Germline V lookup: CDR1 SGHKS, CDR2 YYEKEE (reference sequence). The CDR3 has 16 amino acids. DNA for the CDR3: TGTGCCAGCAGCTACGGACAGGGCCCATACAATCAGCCCCAGCATTTT. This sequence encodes CASSYGQGPYNQPQHF.

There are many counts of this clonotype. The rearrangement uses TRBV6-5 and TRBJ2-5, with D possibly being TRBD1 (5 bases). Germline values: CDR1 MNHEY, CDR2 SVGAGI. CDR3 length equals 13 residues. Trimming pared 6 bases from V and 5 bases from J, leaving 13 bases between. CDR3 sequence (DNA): TGTGCCAGCAGGCGCCCTTCAGGGGAGACCCAGTACTTC. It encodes CASRRPSGETQYF.

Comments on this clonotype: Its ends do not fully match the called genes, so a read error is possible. CDR3 nucleotide sequence: TGTGCCAGCAGCGTCCGGGACCGGGCGAGTTTC. Translating gives CASSVRDRASF. The chain combines TRBV5-4 with TRBJ1-2; D may be TRBD1 (5 bases). The CDR3 covers 11 residues. Germline CDR1 SGHNT, CDR2 YYREEE (reference sequence).

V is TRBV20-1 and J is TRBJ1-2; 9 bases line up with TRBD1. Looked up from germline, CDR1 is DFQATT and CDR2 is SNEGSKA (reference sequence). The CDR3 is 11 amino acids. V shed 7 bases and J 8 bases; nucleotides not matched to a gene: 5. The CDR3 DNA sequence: TGCAGTGGGGACAGGGAAGGAGGCTACACCTTC. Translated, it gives CSGDREGGYTF.